The source of this TCR beta chain is a study of T cells after somatic rescue of genetic block. Method: immunoSEQ multiplex PCR; TCRdb's copy keeps in-frame clones and lacks some. Of 7,500 to 9,000 clones detected, roughly 80% appear once; the ten largest clones hold about 25%. This CDR3 comprises 15 residues. Trimming stripped 6 bases from V and 4 bases from J, with 18 bases between. Germline CDR1 MNHEY, CDR2 SMNVEV (reference sequence). The sequence was obtained from a boy between 10 and 17 years old. This sequence joins TRBV27 and TRBJ1-2, with D possibly matching TRBD1 (5 bases). The sequenced sample was peripheral blood mononuclear cells (PBMCs). Here the CDR3 reads CASSPGAGTSYGYTF. The CDR3 DNA reads TGTGCCAGCAGCCCCGGGGCAGGCACCTCCTATGGCTACACCTTC.